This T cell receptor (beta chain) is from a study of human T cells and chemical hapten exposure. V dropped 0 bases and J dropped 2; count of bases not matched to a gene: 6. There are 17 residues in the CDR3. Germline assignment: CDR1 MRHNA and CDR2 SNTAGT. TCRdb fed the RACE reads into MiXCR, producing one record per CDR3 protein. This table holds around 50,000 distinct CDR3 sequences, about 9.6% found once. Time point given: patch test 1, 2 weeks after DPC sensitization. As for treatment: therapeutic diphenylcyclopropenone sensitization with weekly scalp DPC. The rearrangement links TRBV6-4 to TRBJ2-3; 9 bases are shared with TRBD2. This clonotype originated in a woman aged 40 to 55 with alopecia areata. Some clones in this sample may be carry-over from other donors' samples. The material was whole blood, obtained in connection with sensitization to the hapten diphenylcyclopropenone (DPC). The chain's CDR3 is CASSDSVSGGPTDTQYF. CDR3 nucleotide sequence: TGTGCCAGCAGTGACTCGGTTAGCGGGGGACCCACAGATACGCAGTATTTT.